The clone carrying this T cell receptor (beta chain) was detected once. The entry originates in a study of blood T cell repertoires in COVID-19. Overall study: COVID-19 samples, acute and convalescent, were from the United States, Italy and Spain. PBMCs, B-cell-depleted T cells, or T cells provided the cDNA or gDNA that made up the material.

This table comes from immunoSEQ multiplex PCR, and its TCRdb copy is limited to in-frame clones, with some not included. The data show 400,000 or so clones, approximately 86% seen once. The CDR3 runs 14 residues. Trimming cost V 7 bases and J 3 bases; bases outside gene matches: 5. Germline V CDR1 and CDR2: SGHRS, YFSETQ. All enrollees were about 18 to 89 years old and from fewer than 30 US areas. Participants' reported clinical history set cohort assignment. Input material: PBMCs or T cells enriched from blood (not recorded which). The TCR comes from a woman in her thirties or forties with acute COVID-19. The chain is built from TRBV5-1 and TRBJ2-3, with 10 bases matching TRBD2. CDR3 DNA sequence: TGCGCCAGCCAACTAGCGGGGTCGACAGATACGCAGTATTTT. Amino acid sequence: CASQLAGSTDTQYF.